These 2 T cell receptor beta chains originate from one sample sequenced in a study of blood T cell dynamics during melanoma immunotherapy (dated by TCRdb to about 2020). The time point label here, explained by the study, means: week 3, after first cycle of checkpoint inhibitor. Libraries were constructed by the immunoSEQ multiplex PCR assay. The table was pulled from immuneACCESS by TCRdb, which kept in-frame rearrangements only. Such tables lose some clones; where checked, under half of the loss comes from unresolved V genes, and the rest has no known cause. Here the sample has more than 10,000 clones; 80% occur a single time. The ten largest clones represent under 25% of the sample. Here the sequenced sample was blood, taken from a patient treated with checkpoint blockade. The source is a human donor with melanoma.

The chain has TRBV10-1 and TRBJ2-1, with TRBD2 matching 8 bases. Germline V gives CDR1 WNHNN, CDR2 SYGVQD (reference sequence). The trim removed 5 bases at V and 0 bases at J, leaving 6 bases unmatched. The CDR3 is made up of 16 amino acids. CDR3 bases: TGCGCCAGCAGTCCGGGAGGGGTCAGCTCCTACAATGAGCAGTTCTTC. Protein product: CASSPGGVSSYNEQFF.

Here the CDR3 reads CASSEDRGHSPLHF. CDR3 sequence (DNA): TGTGCCAGCAGTGAAGACAGGGGGCACTCACCCCTCCACTTT. The genes are TRBV2 and TRBJ1-6; 9 bases map to TRBD1. CDR1 is SNHLY and CDR2 is FYNNEI in the germline V gene. V lost 1 base, J lost 10 bases, and 2 bases stayed unmatched. The CDR3 covers 14 residues.